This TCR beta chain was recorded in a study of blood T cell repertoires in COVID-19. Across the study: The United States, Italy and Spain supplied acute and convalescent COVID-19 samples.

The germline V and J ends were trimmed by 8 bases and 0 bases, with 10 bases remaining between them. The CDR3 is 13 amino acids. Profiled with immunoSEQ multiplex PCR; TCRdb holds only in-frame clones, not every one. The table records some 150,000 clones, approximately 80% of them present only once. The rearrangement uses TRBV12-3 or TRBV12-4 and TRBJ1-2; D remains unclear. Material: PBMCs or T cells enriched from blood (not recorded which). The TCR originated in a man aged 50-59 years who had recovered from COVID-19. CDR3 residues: CASRGRTNYGYTF. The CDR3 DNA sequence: TGTGCCAGCCGAGGGAGAACTAACTATGGCTACACCTTC.